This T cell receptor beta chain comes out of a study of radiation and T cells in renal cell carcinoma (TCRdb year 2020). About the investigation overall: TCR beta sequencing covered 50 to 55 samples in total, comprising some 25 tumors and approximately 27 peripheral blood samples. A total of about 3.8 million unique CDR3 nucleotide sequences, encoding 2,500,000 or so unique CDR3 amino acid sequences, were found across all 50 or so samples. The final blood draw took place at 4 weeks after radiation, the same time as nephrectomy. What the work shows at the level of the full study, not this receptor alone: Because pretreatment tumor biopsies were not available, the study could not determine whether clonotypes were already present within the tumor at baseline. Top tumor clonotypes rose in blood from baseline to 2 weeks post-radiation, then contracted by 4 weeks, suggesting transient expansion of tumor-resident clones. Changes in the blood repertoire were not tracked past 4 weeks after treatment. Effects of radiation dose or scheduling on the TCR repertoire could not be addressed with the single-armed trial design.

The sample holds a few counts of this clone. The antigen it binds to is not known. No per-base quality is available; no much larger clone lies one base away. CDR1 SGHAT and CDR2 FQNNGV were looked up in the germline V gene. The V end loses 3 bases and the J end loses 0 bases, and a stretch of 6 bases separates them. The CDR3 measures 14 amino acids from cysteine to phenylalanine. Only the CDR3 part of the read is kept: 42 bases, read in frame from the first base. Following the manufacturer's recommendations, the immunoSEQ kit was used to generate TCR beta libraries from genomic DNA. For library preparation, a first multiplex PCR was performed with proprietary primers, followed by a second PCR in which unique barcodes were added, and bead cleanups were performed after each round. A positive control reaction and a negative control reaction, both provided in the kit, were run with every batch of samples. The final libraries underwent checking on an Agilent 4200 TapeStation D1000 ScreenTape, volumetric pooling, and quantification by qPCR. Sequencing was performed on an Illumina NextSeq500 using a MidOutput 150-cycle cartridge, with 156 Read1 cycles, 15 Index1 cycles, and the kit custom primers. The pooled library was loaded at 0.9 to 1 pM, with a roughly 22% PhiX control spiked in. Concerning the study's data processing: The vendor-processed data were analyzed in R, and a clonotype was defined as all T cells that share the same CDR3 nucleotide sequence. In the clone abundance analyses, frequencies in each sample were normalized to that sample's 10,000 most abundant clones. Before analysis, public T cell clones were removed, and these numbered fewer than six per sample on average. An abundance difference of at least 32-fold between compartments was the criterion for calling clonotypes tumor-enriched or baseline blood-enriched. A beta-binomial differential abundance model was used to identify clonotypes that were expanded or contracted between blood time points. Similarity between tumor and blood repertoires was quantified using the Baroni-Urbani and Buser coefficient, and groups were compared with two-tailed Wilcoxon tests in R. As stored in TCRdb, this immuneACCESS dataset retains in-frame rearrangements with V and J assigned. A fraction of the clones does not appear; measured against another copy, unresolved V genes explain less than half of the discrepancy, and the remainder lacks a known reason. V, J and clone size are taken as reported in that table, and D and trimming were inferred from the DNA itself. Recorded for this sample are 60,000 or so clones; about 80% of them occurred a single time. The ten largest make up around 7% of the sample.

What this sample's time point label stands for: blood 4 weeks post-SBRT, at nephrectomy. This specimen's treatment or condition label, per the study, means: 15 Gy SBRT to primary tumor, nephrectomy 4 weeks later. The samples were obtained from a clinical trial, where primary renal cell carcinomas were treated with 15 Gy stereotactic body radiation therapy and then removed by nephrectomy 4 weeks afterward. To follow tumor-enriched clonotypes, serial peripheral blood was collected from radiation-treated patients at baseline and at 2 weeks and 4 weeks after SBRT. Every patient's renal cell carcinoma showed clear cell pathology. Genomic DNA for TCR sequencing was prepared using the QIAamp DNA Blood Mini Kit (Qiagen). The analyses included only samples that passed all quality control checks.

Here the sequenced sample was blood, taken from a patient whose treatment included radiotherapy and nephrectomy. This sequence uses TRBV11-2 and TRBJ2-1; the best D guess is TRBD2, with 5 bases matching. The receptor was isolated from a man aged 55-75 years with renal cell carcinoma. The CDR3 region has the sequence CASSFRGSYNEQFF. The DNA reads TGTGCCAGCAGCTTTCGGGGCTCCTACAATGAGCAGTTCTTC.